The clone carrying this T cell receptor beta chain appeared many times. Its antigen is unknown. The data originate from a study of blood T cells in healthy people across ages. Study results and caveats: Naive CD4+ cell counts and diversity both ran higher in long-lived than in aged donors.

V was trimmed by 1 base and J by 6 bases, leaving 0 bases between them. Per germline, CDR1 SEHNR and CDR2 FQNEAQ (reference sequence). The CDR3 runs 10 residues. Combining a sample-barcoded 5' primer with a J-beta primer mix, a second PCR ran for about 7 to 12 cycles. The authors tagged each cDNA molecule using a template-switch adaptor with 12 random nucleotides. In TCRdb, the 5' RACE reads were re-called with MiXCR into one record per CDR3 protein. The repertoire holds hundreds of thousands of distinct CDR3 sequences, with approximately 49% as singletons. The V gene is TRBV7-9, the J gene TRBJ2-5, with D hard to call. Sequencing was performed on blood. The TCR sequence derives from a man between 25 and 39 years old in good health. The CDR3 DNA reads as TGTGCCAGCAGCTTAGAGACCCAGTACTTC. Amino acids: CASSLETQYF. The complete variable domain, with remaining parts taken from reference TRBV7-9 and TRBJ2-5, reads DTGVSQNPRHKITKRGQNVTFRCDPISEHNRLYWYRQTLGQGPEFLTYFQNEAQLEKSRLLSDRFSAERPKGSFSTLEIQRTEQGDSAMYLCASSLETQYFGPGTRLLVL.